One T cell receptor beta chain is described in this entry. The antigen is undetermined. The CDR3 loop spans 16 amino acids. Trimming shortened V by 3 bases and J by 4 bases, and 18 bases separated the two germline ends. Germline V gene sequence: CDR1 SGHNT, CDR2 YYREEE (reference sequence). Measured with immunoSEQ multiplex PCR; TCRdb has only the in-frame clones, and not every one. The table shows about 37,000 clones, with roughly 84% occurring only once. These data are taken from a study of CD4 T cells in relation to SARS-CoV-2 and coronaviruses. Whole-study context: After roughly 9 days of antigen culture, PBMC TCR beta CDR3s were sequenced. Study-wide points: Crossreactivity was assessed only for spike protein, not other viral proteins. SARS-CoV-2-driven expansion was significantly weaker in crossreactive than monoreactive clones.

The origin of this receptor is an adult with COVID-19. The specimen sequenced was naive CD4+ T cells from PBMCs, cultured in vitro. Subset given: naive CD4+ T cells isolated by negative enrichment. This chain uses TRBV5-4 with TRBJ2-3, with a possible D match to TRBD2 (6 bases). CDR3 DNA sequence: TGTGCCAGCAGCTCCGGGACTTCCGACATGGCAGATACGCAGTATTTT. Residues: CASSSGTSDMADTQYF.